Listed below are T cell receptor beta chains from one sample, sequenced in a study of CD4 T cells in relation to SARS-CoV-2 and coronaviruses. TCRdb keeps only in-frame clones here, not all; method: immunoSEQ multiplex PCR. This table holds 9,500 to 13,000 clones, 87% found once. Sequences were obtained from naive CD4+ T cells from PBMCs. Receptors originate from an adult with COVID-19. CDR3s include the opening cysteine and the closing phenylalanine or tryptophan. A D gene is named only where the DNA matches it firmly. Rows may omit the clone size; those that give it use once, few, many or a size class.

d_gene: TRBD1; j_gene: TRBJ1-2; v_gene: TRBV18; abundance: .; CDR3nt: TGTGCCAGCTCACCAGGGACAGGGGAGTATGGCTACACCTTC; CDR3aa: CASSPGTGEYGYTF
d_gene: TRBD2; j_gene: TRBJ2-2; v_gene: TRBV7-7; abundance: .; CDR3nt: TGTGCTAGCAGCTTAGTTCCGTCCGTAGCGGGGCTGAACACCGGGGAGCTGTTTTTT; CDR3aa: CASSLVPSVAGLNTGELFF
d_gene: TRBD2; j_gene: TRBJ2-7; v_gene: TRBV7-3; abundance: .; CDR3nt: TGTGCCAGCAGCTTAACTAGCGGGGGACTCTACGAGCAGTACTTC; CDR3aa: CASSLTSGGLYEQYF
d_gene: .; j_gene: TRBJ1-1; v_gene: TRBV27; abundance: few; CDR3nt: TGTGCCAGCAGTCTCCGTCTATTGGGCCCTAAAGCCACTGAAGCTTTCTTT; CDR3aa: CASSLRLLGPKATEAFF
d_gene: TRBD1; j_gene: TRBJ2-1; v_gene: TRBV5-1; abundance: .; CDR3nt: TGCGCCAGCAGCTTGGATCCGGGACAGGGTTACAATGAGCAGTTCTTC; CDR3aa: CASSLDPGQGYNEQFF
d_gene: .; j_gene: TRBJ1-5; v_gene: TRBV11-2; abundance: .; CDR3nt: TGTGCCAGCAGCCCCGGGCAGGGGAGCAATCAGCCCCAGCATTTT; CDR3aa: CASSPGQGSNQPQHF
d_gene: TRBD1; j_gene: TRBJ2-7; v_gene: TRBV30; abundance: .; CDR3nt: TGTGCCTGGAGTGTTTGGGGACAGGGGGCCTCCTACGAGCAGTACTTC; CDR3aa: CAWSVWGQGASYEQYF
d_gene: TRBD2; j_gene: TRBJ2-7; v_gene: TRBV3-1/TRBV3-2; abundance: .; CDR3nt: TGTGCCAGCAGCCCCGTTAGTAGCGGGTTCCCCTACGAGCAGTACTTC; CDR3aa: CASSPVSSGFPYEQYF
d_gene: TRBD1; j_gene: TRBJ2-1; v_gene: TRBV7-9; abundance: .; CDR3nt: TGTGCCAGCAGCTACAGACTACAGGGGCTTGCCTACAATGAGCAGTTCTTC; CDR3aa: CASSYRLQGLAYNEQFF
d_gene: .; j_gene: TRBJ2-1; v_gene: TRBV2; abundance: .; CDR3nt: TGTGCCAGCGAGGGTACAGGCCACTCGAGCTCCTACAATGAGCAGTTCTTC; CDR3aa: CASEGTGHSSSYNEQFF
d_gene: TRBD1; j_gene: TRBJ1-5; v_gene: TRBV18; abundance: .; CDR3nt: TGTGCCAGCTCACAAGGACAGGGGTTTAATCAGCCCCAGCATTTT; CDR3aa: CASSQGQGFNQPQHF
d_gene: TRBD2; j_gene: TRBJ2-1; v_gene: TRBV28; abundance: .; CDR3nt: TGTGCCAGCAGTTTATACGGGGGGTGGAATGAGCAGTTCTTC; CDR3aa: CASSLYGGWNEQFF
d_gene: .; j_gene: TRBJ1-5; v_gene: TRBV28; abundance: .; CDR3nt: TGTGCCAGCAGTTTACCCAGGATAACTAGCAATCAGCCCCAGCATTTT; CDR3aa: CASSLPRITSNQPQHF
d_gene: TRBD2; j_gene: TRBJ2-1; v_gene: TRBV5-1; abundance: .; CDR3nt: TGCGCCAGCAGCGATACTAGCGGGGGGGCGTCCTACAATGAGCAGTTCTTC; CDR3aa: CASSDTSGGASYNEQFF
d_gene: .; j_gene: TRBJ2-3; v_gene: TRBV6-4; abundance: once; CDR3nt: TGTGCCAGCAGTGAATCGGGGCCCACAGATACGCAGTATTTT; CDR3aa: CASSESGPTDTQYF
d_gene: .; j_gene: TRBJ2-7; v_gene: TRBV6-5; abundance: .; CDR3nt: TGTGCCAGCAGCGAGCCGGGGGTTGCCTACGAGCAGTACTTC; CDR3aa: CASSEPGVAYEQYF
d_gene: .; j_gene: TRBJ1-5; v_gene: TRBV6-5; abundance: .; CDR3nt: TGTGCCAGCAAGGATGCAGACGGCAATCAGCCCCAGCATTTT; CDR3aa: CASKDADGNQPQHF
d_gene: TRBD2; j_gene: TRBJ2-1; v_gene: TRBV14; abundance: .; CDR3nt: TGTGCCAGCAGCCAAGATCGGGCCGGGACTAGCGGGAAGGTAAATGAGCAGTTCTTC; CDR3aa: CASSQDRAGTSGKVNEQFF
d_gene: .; j_gene: TRBJ2-7; v_gene: TRBV15; abundance: .; CDR3nt: TGTGCCACCAGCAGAGAGGGACTCAGCTACGAGCAGTACTTC; CDR3aa: CATSREGLSYEQYF
d_gene: TRBD2; j_gene: TRBJ2-3; v_gene: TRBV9; abundance: once; CDR3nt: TGTGCCAGCAGCCCCCAGACTAGCGGGGGGGCAGGAGATACGCAGTATTTT; CDR3aa: CASSPQTSGGAGDTQYF